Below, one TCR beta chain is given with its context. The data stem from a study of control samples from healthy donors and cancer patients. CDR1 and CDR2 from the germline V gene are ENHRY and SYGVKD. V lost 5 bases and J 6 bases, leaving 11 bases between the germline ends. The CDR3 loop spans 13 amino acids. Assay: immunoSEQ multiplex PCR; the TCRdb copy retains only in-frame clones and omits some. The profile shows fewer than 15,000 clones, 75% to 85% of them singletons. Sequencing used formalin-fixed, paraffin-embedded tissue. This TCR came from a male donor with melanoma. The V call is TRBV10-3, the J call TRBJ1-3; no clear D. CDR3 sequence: CAISMAVINTIYF. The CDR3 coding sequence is TGTGCCATCAGTATGGCGGTCATAAACACCATATATTTT.